The clone carrying this T cell receptor (beta chain) was recorded many times. Antigen unknown. CDR3 length: 15 amino acids. V lost 1 base to trimming and J lost 1 base, with 7 bases between them. CDR1 and CDR2 (germline): LGHNA, YSLEER. At the time of active disease, bone marrow was collected from every patient. This sample was included in a study of read filtering for tumor transcriptome and immune sequencing. Study results and limitations: Roughly four fifths of IR-seq clonotypes had one read, totaling around 4% of reads; RNA-seq: approximately 75% and 45%. Sorted CD138-negative bone marrow cells were not purified T cells.

From 300 to 400 ng of RNA, a library with molecular barcoded alpha/delta and beta/gamma adaptors was made. MiXCR was run by TCRdb on the reads, yielding one entry per CDR3 protein. The table records approximately 6,500 distinct CDR3 sequences, 23% of them present only once. Sequenced material: a population of CD138-negative cells sorted from bone marrow. The TCR originated in a donor older than 35 with multiple myeloma. The V and J genes are TRBV4-3 and TRBJ2-2; D gene unclear. CDR3 in amino acids: CASSQGEGNTGELFF. CDR3 DNA sequence: TGCGCCAGCAGCCAAGGCGAAGGGAACACCGGGGAGCTGTTTTTT.